This entry is about one TCR beta chain. This entry belongs to a study of blood T cell repertoires in COVID-19. Looking at the study overall: T cells, B-cell-depleted T cells, or PBMCs provided the cDNA or gDNA that served as material.

The V end lost 6 bases, the J end lost 2 bases, and 17 bases lay between the germline ends. The CDR3 totals 16 residues. The germline gives CDR1 MDHEN, CDR2 SYDVKM. TCRdb's copy holds only in-frame clones and misses some; the assay was immunoSEQ multiplex PCR. Of around 92,000 clones in the sample, around 84% are singletons; the top ten hold approximately 13%. The chain uses TRBV28 and TRBJ1-5; no firm D call. The sequenced material came from peripheral blood. This receptor was identified in a woman aged 55-70 years in a cohort sampled during active or convalescent COVID-19. The CDR3 region has the DNA TGTGCCAGCAGCCACGGGGTGGGAAGGGGCAATCAGCCCCAGCATTTT. It encodes CASSHGVGRGNQPQHF.